This T cell receptor beta chain was documented in a study of cytomegalovirus exposure and HLA in healthy donors. The PCR used 60 Vbeta and 13 Jbeta primers. The assay was immunoSEQ multiplex PCR, and TCRdb's table has in-frame clones only and misses some. This table has roughly 240,000 clones, roughly 82% appearing once. V lost 0 bases, J lost 2 bases, and 11 bases stayed unmatched. The CDR3 has 20 amino acids. Germline CDR1 MGHRA, CDR2 YSYEKL. Specimen: PBMCs. V gene TRBV4-1 combines with J gene TRBJ2-6, with 9 positions matching TRBD2. The clonotype originates from a woman aged 40 to 50 in good health and CMV-seropositive. The CDR3 coding sequence is TGCGCCAGCAGCCAAGAGGTTTTCGGCGGGAGGGCCCCTGGGGCCAACGTCCTGACTTTC. This translates into CASSQEVFGGRAPGANVLTF.